This T cell receptor beta chain appears in the sequencing data of a study of T cell responses to AZD1222 COVID-19 vaccine. Germline V gene lookup returns CDR1 SGHRS and CDR2 YFSETQ. The CDR3 is 15 residues long. With respect to this clone: At one boundary the junction diverges from the germline segment, which might be a read error.

Clones were read by immunoSEQ multiplex PCR, and TCRdb kept only the in-frame ones, dropping some. The sample lists approximately 30,000 clones, roughly 74% occurring once. This chain uses TRBV5-1 with TRBJ1-6; D is undetermined. This clonotype was obtained from an adult who received the AZD1222 COVID-19 vaccine. Sequenced material: peripheral blood, taken 28 days after the second AZD1222 dose. DNA for the CDR3: TGCGCGAGCAGCCGAGAGGGTGACGGGAATTCACCCCTCCACTTT. Translated, it gives CASSREGDGNSPLHF. The whole variable domain, remainder taken from reference TRBV5-1 and TRBJ1-6, is KAGVTQTPRYLIKTRGQQVTLSCSPISGHRSVSWYQQTPGQGLQFLFEYFSETQRNKGNFPGRFSGRQFSNSRSEMNVSTLELGDSALYLCASSREGDGNSPLHFGNGTRLTVT.